A single sample gave rise to the 17 T cell receptor beta chains below, sequenced in a study of blood T cell repertoires in COVID-19. Assay used: immunoSEQ multiplex PCR; TCRdb lists only in-frame clones, some missing. The sample has 68,000 or so clones; approximately 79% are singletons. The sample taken for sequencing was peripheral blood. Receptors originate from a woman between 45 and 65 years old with acute or convalescent COVID-19.

The gene calls are TRBV7-9 and TRBJ2-7, with D hard to call. The V and J ends lost 2 bases and 0 bases respectively, with 11 bases between them. Germline CDR1 SEHNR, CDR2 FQNEAQ (reference sequence). The CDR3 spans 15 residues. This chain's CDR3 is CASSLKAVSSYEQYF. In DNA form, the CDR3 reads TGTGCCAGCAGCTTAAAGGCGGTCAGCTCCTACGAGCAGTACTTC.

J is TRBJ1-1 and V is TRBV7-6, with a tentative D call TRBD1 (5 bases). V lost 1 base and J 4 bases, leaving 7 bases between the germline ends. CDR1 is SGHVS, CDR2 FNYEAQ, per germline. The CDR3 extends over 13 amino acids. This CDR3 is CASSLGGVTEAFF. CDR3 in DNA: TGTGCCAGCAGCTTAGGGGGGGTCACTGAAGCTTTCTTT.

This clone was recorded a few times. The chain employs TRBV27 and TRBJ2-1; no definite D call. Germline V gene lookup returns CDR1 MNHEY and CDR2 SMNVEV (reference sequence). The length of the CDR3 is 13 residues. V gave up 5 bases and J gave up 3 bases, with 8 bases separating them. The CDR3 DNA reads as TGTGCCAGCAGTCTCAGGATCTACAATGAGCAGTTCTTC. Its protein product is CASSLRIYNEQFF.

This chain links TRBV6-1 with TRBJ2-3; 11 bases are shared with TRBD2. Per the germline V gene, CDR1 is MNHNS and CDR2 is SASEGT. This CDR3 spans 15 amino acids. The V and J ends lost 2 bases and 4 bases, in that order; junction bases with no gene match: 2. CDR3 in DNA: TGTGCCAGCAGTGAACCGGGACTAGCGGCAGATACGCAGTATTTT. It translates to CASSEPGLAADTQYF.

CDR3 DNA: TGTGCCATCAGTGATCAGTCAGGGGCGTATACGCAGTATTTT. This translates into CAISDQSGAYTQYF. The chain couples TRBV10-3 to TRBJ2-3, with D perhaps TRBD1 (6 bases). Germline CDR1 ENHRY, CDR2 SYGVKD. The CDR3 is 14 residues long. Trimming shortened V by 3 bases and J by 7 bases, and 14 bases separated the two germline ends.

This chain connects TRBV5-1 to TRBJ2-5; 10 bases line up with TRBD2. The J segment lost 7 bases and the V segment lost 0 bases, leaving 9 bases of the junction unmatched. The CDR3 runs 16 residues. Germline CDR1 and CDR2: SGHRS and YFSETQ. This CDR3 reads CASSLGGLAELGTQYF. The DNA of the CDR3 is TGCGCCAGCAGCTTGGGAGGACTAGCGGAGCTCGGGACCCAGTACTTC.

The J gene is TRBJ2-1, the V gene TRBV27; no clear D. From germline, CDR1 is MNHEY and CDR2 SMNVEV (reference sequence). The CDR3 is 15 amino acids. Trimming cost V 2 bases and J 0 bases, with 8 bases left between them. CDR3 sequence: CASSLRDFSYNEQFF. Here the CDR3 DNA reads TGTGCCAGCAGTTTACGCGATTTCTCCTACAATGAGCAGTTCTTC.

The chain has TRBV11-2 and TRBJ1-1, with D uncertain. V was clipped by 3 bases and J by 1 base, with 6 bases between them. This CDR3 has 13 residues. Per germline, CDR1 SGHAT and CDR2 FQNNGV. CDR3 in DNA: TGTGCCAGCAGCTTGAACAGGAACACTGAAGCTTTCTTT. As protein: CASSLNRNTEAFF.

The chain employs TRBV24-1 and TRBJ2-3; tentative D call: TRBD1 (6 bases). Per the germline V gene, CDR1 is KGHDR and CDR2 is SFDVKD. Trimming removed 9 bases from V and 2 bases from J, with 11 bases in between. The CDR3 consists of 13 residues. Here the CDR3 DNA reads TGTGCCACCGGCAGGGGAGACACAGATACGCAGTATTTT. Residues: CATGRGDTDTQYF.

The J gene is TRBJ1-2, the V gene TRBV12-3 or TRBV12-4; D might be TRBD1 (6 bases). Trimming cost V 8 bases and J 1 base, with 11 bases left between them. The CDR3 runs 13 residues. The CDR3 sequence is CASAQGNNYGYTF. In DNA form, the CDR3 reads TGTGCCAGCGCCCAGGGGAATAACTATGGCTACACCTTC.

The chain combines TRBV6-5 with TRBJ2-5; 9 bases line up with TRBD2. The length of the CDR3 is 16 residues. Germline V CDR1 and CDR2: MNHEY, SVGAGI. J lost 4 bases, V lost 4 bases, and 10 bases had no gene match. The chain's CDR3 is CASSSPSGGPGETQYF. CDR3 sequence (DNA): TGTGCCAGCAGTTCCCCCAGCGGGGGGCCTGGAGAGACCCAGTACTTC.

This clone was counted only a few times. The V gene is TRBV28, the J gene TRBJ1-4; 8 bases fit TRBD1. CDR1 is MDHEN, CDR2 SYDVKM, per germline. J lost 7 bases, V lost 3 bases, and 7 bases had no gene match. The CDR3 spans 15 residues. CDR3 loop: CASSFSGGLGEKLFF. The CDR3 bases are TGTGCCAGCAGTTTCTCAGGGGGCCTGGGTGAAAAACTGTTTTTT.

The chain is built from TRBV27 and TRBJ2-3; 7 bases line up with TRBD2. V was clipped by 0 bases and J by 6 bases; unmatched bases: 6. The CDR3 is 15 amino acids. CDR1 and CDR2 from the germline V gene are MNHEY and SMNVEV (reference sequence). The CDR3 bases are TGTGCCAGCAGTTTATCAGGGACTACCTTTGATACGCAGTATTTT. Translated, it gives CASSLSGTTFDTQYF.

This clone has more than one count but fewer than ten. The chain couples TRBV27 to TRBJ1-2, with D possibly TRBD1 on 5 matching bases. V dropped 4 bases and J dropped 7 bases, with 13 bases sitting between them. Germline CDR1 and CDR2: MNHEY and SMNVEV (reference sequence). The CDR3 extends over 13 amino acids. CDR3 sequence (DNA): TGTGCCAGCAGTTCGCCAGGGTTGGGTGGCTACACCTTC. This codes for CASSSPGLGGYTF.

V is TRBV18 and J is TRBJ1-3; 9 bases are a match to TRBD1. V was clipped by 3 bases and J by 4 bases; unmatched bases: 7. Germline loops: CDR1 KGHSH, CDR2 LQKENI. CDR3 length equals 16 residues. The chain's CDR3 is CASSPTGTGSGNTIYF. CDR3 coding DNA: TGTGCCAGCTCACCGACCGGGACAGGGTCAGGAAACACCATATATTTT.

This clone was detected only once. The chain joins TRBV2 to TRBJ1-2, with D uncertain. Germline CDR1 is SNHLY and CDR2 is FYNNEI. Trimming cost V 2 bases and J 7 bases, with 8 bases left between them. CDR3 length: 12 amino acids. The CDR3 reads CASSETRGGYTF. CDR3 coding DNA: TGTGCCAGCAGTGAAACGAGAGGTGGCTACACCTTC.

This rearrangement joins TRBV27 to TRBJ1-4; the D is unclear. The CDR3 totals 13 residues. In germline, CDR1 is MNHEY, CDR2 SMNVEV (reference sequence). The V gene lost 3 bases and the J gene lost 7 bases, with 9 bases spanning the gap. The CDR3 is CASSFSLSEKLFF. The CDR3 DNA is TGTGCCAGCAGTTTCTCCCTGAGTGAAAAACTGTTTTTT.